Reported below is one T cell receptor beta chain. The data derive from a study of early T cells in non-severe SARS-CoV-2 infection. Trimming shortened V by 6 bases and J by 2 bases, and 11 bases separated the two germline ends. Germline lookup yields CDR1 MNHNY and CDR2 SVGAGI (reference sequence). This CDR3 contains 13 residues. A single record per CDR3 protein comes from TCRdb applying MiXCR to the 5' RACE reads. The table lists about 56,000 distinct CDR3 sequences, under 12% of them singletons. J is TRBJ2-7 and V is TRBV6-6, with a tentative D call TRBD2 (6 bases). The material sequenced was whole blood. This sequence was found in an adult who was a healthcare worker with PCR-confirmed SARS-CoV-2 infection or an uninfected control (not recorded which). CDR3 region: CASREGSPYEQYF. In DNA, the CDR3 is TGTGCCAGCAGGGAGGGGTCACCCTACGAGCAGTACTTC.